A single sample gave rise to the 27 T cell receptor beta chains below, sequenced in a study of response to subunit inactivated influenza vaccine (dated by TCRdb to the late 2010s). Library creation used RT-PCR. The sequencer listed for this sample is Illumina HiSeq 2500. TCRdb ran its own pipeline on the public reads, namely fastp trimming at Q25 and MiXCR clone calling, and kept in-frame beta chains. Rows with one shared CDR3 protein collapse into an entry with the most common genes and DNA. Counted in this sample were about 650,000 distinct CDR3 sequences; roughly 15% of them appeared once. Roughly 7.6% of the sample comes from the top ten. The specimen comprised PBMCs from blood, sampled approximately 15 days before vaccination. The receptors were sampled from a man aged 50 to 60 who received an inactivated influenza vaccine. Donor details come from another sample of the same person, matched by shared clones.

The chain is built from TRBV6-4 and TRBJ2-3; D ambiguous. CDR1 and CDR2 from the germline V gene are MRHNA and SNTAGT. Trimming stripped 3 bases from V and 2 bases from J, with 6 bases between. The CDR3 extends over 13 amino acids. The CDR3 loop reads CASSEQHTDTQYF. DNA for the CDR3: TGTGCCAGCAGTGAGCAGCACACAGATACGCAGTATTTT.

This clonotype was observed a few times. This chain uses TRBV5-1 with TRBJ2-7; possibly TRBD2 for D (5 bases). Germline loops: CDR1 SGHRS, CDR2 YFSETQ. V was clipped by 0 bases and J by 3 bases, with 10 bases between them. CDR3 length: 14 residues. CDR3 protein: CASSLGGGVYEQYF. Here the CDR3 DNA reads TGCGCCAGCAGCTTGGGCGGAGGTGTCTACGAGCAGTACTTC. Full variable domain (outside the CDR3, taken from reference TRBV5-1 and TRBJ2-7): KAGVTQTPRYLIKTRGQQVTLSCSPISGHRSVSWYQQTPGQGLQFLFEYFSETQRNKGNFPGRFSGRQFSNSRSEMNVSTLELGDSALYLCASSLGGGVYEQYFGPGTRLTVT.

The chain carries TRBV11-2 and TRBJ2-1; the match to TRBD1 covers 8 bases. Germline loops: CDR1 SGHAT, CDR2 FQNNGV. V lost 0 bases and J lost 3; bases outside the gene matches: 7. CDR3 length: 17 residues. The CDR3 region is CASSLDHGQGLYNEQFF. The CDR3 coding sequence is TGTGCCAGCAGCTTAGATCACGGACAGGGACTCTACAATGAGCAGTTCTTC.

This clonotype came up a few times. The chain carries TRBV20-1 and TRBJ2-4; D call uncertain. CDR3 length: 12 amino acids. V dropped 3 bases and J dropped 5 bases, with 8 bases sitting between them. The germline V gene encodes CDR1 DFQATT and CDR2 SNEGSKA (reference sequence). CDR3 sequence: CSARRGENIQYF. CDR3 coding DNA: TGCAGTGCTAGGCGAGGAGAAAACATTCAGTACTTC.

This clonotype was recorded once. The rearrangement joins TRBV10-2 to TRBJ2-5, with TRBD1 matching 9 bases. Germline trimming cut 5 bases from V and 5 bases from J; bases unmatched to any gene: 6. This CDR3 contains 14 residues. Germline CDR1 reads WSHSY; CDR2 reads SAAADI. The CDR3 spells CASSWGQGLETQYF. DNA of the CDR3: TGCGCCAGCAGTTGGGGACAGGGACTGGAGACCCAGTACTTC.

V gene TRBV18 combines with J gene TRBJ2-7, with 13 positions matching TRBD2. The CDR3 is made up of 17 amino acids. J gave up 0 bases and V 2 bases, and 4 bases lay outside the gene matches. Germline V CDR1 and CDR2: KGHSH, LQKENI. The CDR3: CASSPGTSGIFSYEQYF. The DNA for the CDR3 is TGTGCCAGCTCACCAGGGACTAGCGGGATATTCTCCTACGAGCAGTACTTC.

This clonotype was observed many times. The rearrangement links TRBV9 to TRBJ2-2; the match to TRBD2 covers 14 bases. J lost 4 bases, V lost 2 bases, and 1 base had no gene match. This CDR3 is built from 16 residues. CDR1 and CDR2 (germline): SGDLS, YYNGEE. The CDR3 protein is CASSVGLAGVTGELFF. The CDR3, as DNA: TGTGCCAGCAGCGTGGGACTAGCGGGAGTCACCGGGGAGCTGTTTTTT.

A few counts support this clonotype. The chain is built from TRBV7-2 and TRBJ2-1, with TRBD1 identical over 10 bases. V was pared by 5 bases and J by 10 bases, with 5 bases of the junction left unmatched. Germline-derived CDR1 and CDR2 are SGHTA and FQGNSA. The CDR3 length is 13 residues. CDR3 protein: CASSPDRGREQFF. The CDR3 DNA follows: TGTGCCAGCAGCCCAGACAGGGGGCGGGAGCAGTTCTTC.

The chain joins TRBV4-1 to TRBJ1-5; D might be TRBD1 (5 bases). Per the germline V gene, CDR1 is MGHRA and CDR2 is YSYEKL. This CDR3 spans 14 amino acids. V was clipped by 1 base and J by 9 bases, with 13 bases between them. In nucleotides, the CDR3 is TGCGCCAGCAGCCAAGTTACAGGTCCAGGGCCCCAGCATTTT. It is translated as CASSQVTGPGPQHF.

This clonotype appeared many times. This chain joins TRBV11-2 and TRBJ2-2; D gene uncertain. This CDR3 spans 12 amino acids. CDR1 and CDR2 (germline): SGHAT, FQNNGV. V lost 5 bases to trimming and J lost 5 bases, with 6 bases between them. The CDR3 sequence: CASSLMTGELFF. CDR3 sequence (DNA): TGTGCCAGCAGCCTAATGACCGGGGAGCTGTTTTTT.

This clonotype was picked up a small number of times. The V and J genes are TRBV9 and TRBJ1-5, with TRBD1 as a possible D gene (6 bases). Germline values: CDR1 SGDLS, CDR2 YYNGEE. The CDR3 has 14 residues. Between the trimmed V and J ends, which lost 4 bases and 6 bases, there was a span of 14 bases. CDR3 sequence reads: CASSPGGAGQPQHF. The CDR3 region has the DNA TGTGCCAGCAGCCCCGGGGGGGCAGGTCAGCCCCAGCATTTT.

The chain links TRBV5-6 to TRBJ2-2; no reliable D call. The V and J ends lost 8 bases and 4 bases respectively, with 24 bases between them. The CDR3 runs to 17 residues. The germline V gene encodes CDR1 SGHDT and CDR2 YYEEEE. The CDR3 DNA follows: TGTGCCAGGGGCCCCGGGCTTCACAGTACTCCCACCGGGGAGCTGTTTTTT. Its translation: CARGPGLHSTPTGELFF.

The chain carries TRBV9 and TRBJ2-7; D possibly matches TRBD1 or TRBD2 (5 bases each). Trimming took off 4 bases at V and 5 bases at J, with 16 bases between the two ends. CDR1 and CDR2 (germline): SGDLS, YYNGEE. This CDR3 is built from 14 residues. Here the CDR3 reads CASSPGTAYNEQYF. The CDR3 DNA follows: TGTGCCAGCAGCCCCGGGACGGCTTATAACGAGCAGTACTTC.

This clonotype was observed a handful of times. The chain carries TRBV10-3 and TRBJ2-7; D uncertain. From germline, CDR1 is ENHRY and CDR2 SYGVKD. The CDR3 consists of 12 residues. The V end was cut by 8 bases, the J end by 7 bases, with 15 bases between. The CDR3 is CAILDHLGEQYF. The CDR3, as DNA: TGTGCCATCCTTGACCACTTGGGGGAGCAGTACTTC.

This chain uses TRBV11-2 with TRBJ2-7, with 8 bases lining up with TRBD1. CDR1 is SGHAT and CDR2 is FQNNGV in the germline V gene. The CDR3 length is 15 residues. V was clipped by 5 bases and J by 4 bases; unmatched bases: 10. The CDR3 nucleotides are TGTGCCAGCAGCCCCCGACAGGGGTTGGGGTACGAGCAGTACTTC. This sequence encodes CASSPRQGLGYEQYF.

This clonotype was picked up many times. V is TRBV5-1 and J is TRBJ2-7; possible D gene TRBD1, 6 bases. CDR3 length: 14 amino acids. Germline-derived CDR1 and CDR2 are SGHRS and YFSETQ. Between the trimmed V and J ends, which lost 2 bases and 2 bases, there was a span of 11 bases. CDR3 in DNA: TGCGCCAGCAGCTTAGGGGACATTGCCTACGAGCAGTACTTC. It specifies CASSLGDIAYEQYF.

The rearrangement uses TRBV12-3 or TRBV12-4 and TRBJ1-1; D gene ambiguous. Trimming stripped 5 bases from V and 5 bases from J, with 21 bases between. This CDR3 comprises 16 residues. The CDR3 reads CASSPHWSESLTEAFF. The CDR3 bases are TGTGCCAGCAGTCCACATTGGTCGGAATCCTTGACTGAAGCTTTCTTT.

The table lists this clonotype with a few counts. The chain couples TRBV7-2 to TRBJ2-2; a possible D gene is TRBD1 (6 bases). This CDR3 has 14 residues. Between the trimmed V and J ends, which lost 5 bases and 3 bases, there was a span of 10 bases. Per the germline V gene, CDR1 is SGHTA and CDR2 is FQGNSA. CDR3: CASSLDSYTGELFF. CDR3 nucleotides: TGTGCCAGCAGCCTGGACAGCTACACCGGGGAGCTGTTTTTT.

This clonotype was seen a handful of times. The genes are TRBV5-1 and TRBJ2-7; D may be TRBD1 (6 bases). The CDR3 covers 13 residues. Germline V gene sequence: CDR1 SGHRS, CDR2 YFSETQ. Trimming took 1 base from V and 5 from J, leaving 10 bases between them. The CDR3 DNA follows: TGCGCCAGCAGCTTGCTAAACAGGGACGAGCAGTACTTC. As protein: CASSLLNRDEQYF.

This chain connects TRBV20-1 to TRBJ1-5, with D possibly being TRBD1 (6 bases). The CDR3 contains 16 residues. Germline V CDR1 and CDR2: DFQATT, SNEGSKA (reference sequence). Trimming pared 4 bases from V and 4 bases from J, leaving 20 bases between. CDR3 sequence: CSAIRIQQGRNQPQHF. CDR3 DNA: TGCAGTGCTATACGGATCCAACAGGGACGGAATCAGCCCCAGCATTTT.

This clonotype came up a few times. In nucleotides, the CDR3 is TGCAGTGCTAGTCGGCCAGCGGGGGGCACTCAAGAGACCCAGTACTTC. It specifies CSASRPAGGTQETQYF. The chain has TRBV20-1 and TRBJ2-5, with 9 bases fitting TRBD2. V was pared by 3 bases and J by 2 bases, with 10 bases of the junction left unmatched. Germline V lookup: CDR1 DFQATT, CDR2 SNEGSKA (reference sequence). This CDR3 comprises 16 residues.

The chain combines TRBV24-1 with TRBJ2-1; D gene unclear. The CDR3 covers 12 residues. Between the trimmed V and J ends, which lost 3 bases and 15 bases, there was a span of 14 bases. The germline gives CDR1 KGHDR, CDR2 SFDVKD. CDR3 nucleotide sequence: TGTGCCACCAGTGATAGCACAAGTACTGGGTTCTTC. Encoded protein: CATSDSTSTGFF.

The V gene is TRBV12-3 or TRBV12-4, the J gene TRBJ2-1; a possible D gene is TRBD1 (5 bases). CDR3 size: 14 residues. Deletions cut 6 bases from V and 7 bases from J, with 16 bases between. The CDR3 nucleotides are TGTGCCAGCAGAAACAGGTCACTGTCAAATGAGCAGTTCTTC. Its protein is CASRNRSLSNEQFF.

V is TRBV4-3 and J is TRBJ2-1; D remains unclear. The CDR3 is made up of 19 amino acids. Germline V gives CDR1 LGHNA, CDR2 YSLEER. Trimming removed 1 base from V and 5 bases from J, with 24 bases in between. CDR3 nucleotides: TGCGCCAGCAGCCAAGGCCCCCCATCCACAAGGGTTTACGACAATGAGCAGTTCTTC. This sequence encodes CASSQGPPSTRVYDNEQFF.

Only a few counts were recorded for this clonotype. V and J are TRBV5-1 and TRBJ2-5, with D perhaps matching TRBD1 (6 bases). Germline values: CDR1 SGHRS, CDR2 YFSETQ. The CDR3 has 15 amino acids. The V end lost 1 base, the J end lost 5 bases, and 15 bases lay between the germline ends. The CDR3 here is CASSLWGQPGETQYF. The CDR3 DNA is TGCGCCAGCAGCTTGTGGGGGCAGCCCGGGGAGACCCAGTACTTC.

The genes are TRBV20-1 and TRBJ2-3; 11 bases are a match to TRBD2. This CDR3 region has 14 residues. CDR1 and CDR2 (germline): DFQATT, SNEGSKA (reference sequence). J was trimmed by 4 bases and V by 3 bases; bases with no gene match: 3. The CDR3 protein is CSASPSGGSDTQYF. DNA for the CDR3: TGCAGTGCTAGTCCTAGCGGGGGGTCAGATACGCAGTATTTT.

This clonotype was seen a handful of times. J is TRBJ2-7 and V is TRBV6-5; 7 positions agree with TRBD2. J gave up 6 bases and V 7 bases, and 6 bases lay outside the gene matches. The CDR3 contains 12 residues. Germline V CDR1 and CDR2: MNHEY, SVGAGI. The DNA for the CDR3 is TGTGCCAGCAAGGGTTGGGGGGGCGAGCAGTACTTC. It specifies CASKGWGGEQYF.